The 21 T cell receptor beta chains in this list originate from one sample, sequenced in a study of blood T cell repertoires in COVID-19. Repertoires were generated with immunoSEQ multiplex PCR, while TCRdb's copy carries only in-frame clones and drops some. The top ten clones hold approximately 2% of a sample with about 97,000 clones, about 85% of them seen once. The sequencing input was peripheral blood. All receptors come from a man aged 50-60 years with active COVID-19.

The rearrangement joins TRBV27 to TRBJ2-2; D gene uncertain. Germline CDR1 and CDR2: MNHEY and SMNVEV (reference sequence). Trimming left V 3 bases short and J 3 bases short, with 5 bases between. The CDR3 has 13 amino acids. This chain's CDR3 is CASSFVYTGELFF. DNA of the CDR3: TGTGCCAGCAGTTTCGTATACACCGGGGAGCTGTTTTTT.

V and J are TRBV2 and TRBJ1-6; D is ambiguous. Germline V CDR1 and CDR2: SNHLY, FYNNEI. The CDR3 has 12 amino acids. V was trimmed by 6 bases and J by 10 bases, leaving 10 bases between them. This CDR3 is CASRPISSPLHF. DNA for the CDR3: TGTGCCAGCAGACCTATATCCTCACCCCTCCACTTT.

The rearrangement uses TRBV2 and TRBJ2-2, with D possibly TRBD1 on 5 matching bases. Between the trimmed V and J ends, which lost 6 bases and 4 bases, there was a span of 15 bases. The CDR3 extends over 15 amino acids. Germline-derived CDR1 and CDR2 are SNHLY and FYNNEI. The DNA of the CDR3 is TGTGCCAGCAGCCGTGACAGTTTCCTCACCGGGGAGCTGTTTTTT. It encodes CASSRDSFLTGELFF.

The rearrangement links TRBV12-3 or TRBV12-4 to TRBJ2-5; D unclear. V lost 6 bases to trimming and J lost 10 bases, with 15 bases between them. CDR3 length: 12 residues. As DNA, the CDR3 is TGTGCCAGCAGCTTGTGGAACGGAGTCCAGTACTTC. Translation gives CASSLWNGVQYF.

This chain links TRBV4-1 with TRBJ1-3; D is ambiguous. CDR1 is MGHRA and CDR2 is YSYEKL in the germline V gene. The CDR3 loop spans 13 amino acids. The V gene lost 6 bases and the J gene lost 6 bases, with 12 bases spanning the gap. The CDR3 region has the DNA TGCGCCAGCAGACGCCCTAGCGAAAACACCATATATTTT. It codes for CASRRPSENTIYF.

For this clone: The same CDR3 also results from other DNA sequences found in this sample. CDR3 sequence reads: CASSPPGAYEQYF. CDR3 coding DNA: TGTGCCAGCTCACCACCCGGGGCCTACGAGCAGTACTTC. This rearrangement joins TRBV18 to TRBJ2-7; perhaps TRBD2 as D (5 bases). V lost 0 bases and J lost 2, with 5 bases in between. The germline gives CDR1 KGHSH, CDR2 LQKENI. The CDR3 covers 13 residues.

This clone has just one count. CDR3 sequence reads: CAISVDSSYGYTF. In DNA, the CDR3 is TGTGCCATCAGTGTTGACAGTTCCTATGGCTACACCTTC. The gene calls are TRBV10-3 and TRBJ1-2, with D possibly matching TRBD1 (5 bases). Germline V gene lookup returns CDR1 ENHRY and CDR2 SYGVKD. V was clipped by 4 bases and J by 4 bases, with 10 bases between them. The CDR3 spans 13 residues.

This clone was seen once. The V and J genes are TRBV6-5 and TRBJ1-2, with 7 bases lining up with TRBD1. CDR1 and CDR2 from the germline V gene are MNHEY and SVGAGI. Losses at the gene ends were 6 bases for V and 4 bases for J; bases not matched to a gene: 11. The CDR3 runs 15 residues. The CDR3 region is CASRRTGDATYGYTF. The CDR3 DNA sequence: TGTGCCAGCAGGAGGACAGGCGATGCTACCTATGGCTACACCTTC.

This chain joins TRBV2 and TRBJ2-7; the D is unclear. The CDR3 has 16 residues. V lost 0 bases and J 3 bases, leaving 15 bases between the germline ends. Germline CDR1 SNHLY, CDR2 FYNNEI. The CDR3 reads CASSEALLRGSYEQYF. CDR3 DNA sequence: TGTGCCAGCAGTGAAGCGCTCCTGAGAGGCAGCTACGAGCAGTACTTC.

The rearrangement joins TRBV18 to TRBJ1-3; D is perhaps TRBD1 (6 bases). From germline, CDR1 is KGHSH and CDR2 LQKENI. The CDR3 is 16 residues long. Trimming took off 3 bases at V and 2 bases at J, with 14 bases between the two ends. The CDR3: CASSPATGRTGNTIYF. Written as DNA, the CDR3 is TGTGCCAGCTCACCCGCGACAGGCCGAACTGGAAACACCATATATTTT.

The gene calls are TRBV7-2 and TRBJ2-7; D may be TRBD1 (6 bases). Germline lookup yields CDR1 SGHTA and CDR2 FQGNSA. The CDR3 has 13 residues. The V end was cut by 1 base, the J end by 3 bases, with 7 bases between. The CDR3 region has the DNA TGTGCCAGCAGCTTAGACAGGGTCTACGAGCAGTACTTC. Translation gives CASSLDRVYEQYF.

The V and J genes are TRBV7-8 and TRBJ1-5, with 9 bases fitting TRBD1. Germline CDR1 and CDR2: SGHVS and FQNEAQ. V shed 7 bases and J 0 bases; nucleotides not matched to a gene: 19. The CDR3 loop spans 20 amino acids. The CDR3 is CASNLRPGQGSPISNQPQHF. The CDR3 DNA is TGTGCCAGCAACCTACGACCGGGACAGGGATCCCCAATTAGCAATCAGCCCCAGCATTTT.

This sequence joins TRBV25-1 and TRBJ1-3; 7 bases fit TRBD1. The CDR3 spans 14 residues. Germline CDR1 and CDR2: MGHDK and SYGVNS. V gave up 4 bases and J gave up 9 bases; unmatched junction bases: 9. CDR3 DNA: TGTGCCAGCAGTGGAGGGAGACAGGGAGTCACCATATATTTT. Encoded protein: CASSGGRQGVTIYF.

This chain connects TRBV11-2 to TRBJ2-2, with D maybe TRBD2 (7 bases). The CDR3 has 16 residues. Deletions cut 3 bases from V and 2 bases from J, with 13 bases between. Germline-derived CDR1 and CDR2 are SGHAT and FQNNGV. The CDR3 nucleotides read TGTGCCAGCAGCTTTGGTGGCGGGGGCAACACCGGGGAGCTGTTTTTT. Translation: CASSFGGGGNTGELFF.

This clone was picked up a small number of times. V and J are TRBV4-3 and TRBJ2-2; 8 positions agree with TRBD1. There are 22 residues in the CDR3. Germline CDR1 LGHNA, CDR2 YSLEER. V was clipped by 2 bases and J by 4 bases; unmatched bases: 24. The CDR3, as DNA: TGCGCCAGCAGCCAATTAGATGGTCAGGGGGCCCCTTCTAAACCGAGCACCGGGGAGCTGTTTTTT. Protein product: CASSQLDGQGAPSKPSTGELFF.

This clone was detected once. The V and J genes are TRBV23-1 and TRBJ1-5; D is undetermined. TRBV23-1 is designated an ORF whose function remains uncertain. V lost 2 bases to trimming and J lost 5 bases, with 16 bases between them. The CDR3 loop spans 16 amino acids. CDR3: CASSQIREIVYQPQHF. CDR3 in DNA: TGCGCCAGCAGTCAAATTCGGGAAATTGTATATCAGCCCCAGCATTTT.

The V gene is TRBV7-9, the J gene TRBJ1-3; a possible D gene is TRBD1 (5 bases). V was cut by 8 bases and J by 4 bases, with 15 bases left in between. The length of the CDR3 is 14 residues. Germline loops: CDR1 SEHNR, CDR2 FQNEAQ (reference sequence). CDR3 sequence reads: CASRGSKSGNTIYF. As DNA, the CDR3 is TGTGCCAGCCGGGGGAGTAAGTCCGGAAACACCATATATTTT.

The chain recombines TRBV5-1 with TRBJ2-7; D is ambiguous. The CDR3 is made up of 12 amino acids. V lost 4 bases, J lost 2 bases, and 7 bases lay in between. CDR1 and CDR2 (germline): SGHRS, YFSETQ. CDR3 region: CASSHDTYEQYF. CDR3 in DNA: TGCGCCAGCAGCCACGACACCTACGAGCAGTACTTC.

V and J are TRBV2 and TRBJ2-3; TRBD1 aligns across 7 bases. Per germline, CDR1 SNHLY and CDR2 FYNNEI. J lost 6 bases, V lost 2 bases, and 5 bases had no gene match. The CDR3 length is 14 residues. The CDR3 DNA follows: TGTGCCAGCAGTGAACAAGGGGGCTATGATACGCAGTATTTT. Protein product: CASSEQGGYDTQYF.

In its sample, this clone was seen once. The chain is built from TRBV6-5 and TRBJ2-5; TRBD2 matches at 10 bases. CDR1 is MNHEY, CDR2 SVGAGI, per germline. Trimming removed 8 bases from V and 0 bases from J; junction bases left unmatched: 6. CDR3 length: 15 amino acids. CDR3 protein: CASRPAGGNQETQYF. In nucleotides, the CDR3 is TGTGCCAGCCGTCCAGCGGGGGGGAACCAAGAGACCCAGTACTTC.

The rearrangement links TRBV18 to TRBJ1-5; no definite D call. Deletions cut 2 bases from V and 0 bases from J, with 8 bases between. CDR1 KGHSH and CDR2 LQKENI come from the germline V gene. This CDR3 has 15 residues. CDR3 residues: CASSPSGYSNQPQHF. The CDR3 DNA reads TGTGCCAGCTCACCATCCGGGTATAGCAATCAGCCCCAGCATTTT.